A single T cell receptor beta chain is shown here with its context. Patients from Seattle were sampled longitudinally, starting during active infection. This specimen belongs to a study of blood T cell repertoires in COVID-19. Study summary: Collection of acute and convalescent COVID-19 samples took place in the United States, Italy and Spain. T cells, B-cell-depleted T cells, or PBMCs supplied cDNA or gDNA.

Only in-frame clones appear in the TCRdb table, and some are missing; sequencing was by immunoSEQ multiplex PCR. The data hold about 180,000 clones, with roughly 81% observed a single time. V lost 4 bases to trimming and J lost 1 base, with 8 bases between them. CDR1 is MDHEN, CDR2 SYDVKM, per germline. The CDR3 is 14 amino acids. The chain couples TRBV28 to TRBJ1-5; D is possibly TRBD1 (6 bases). The specimen sequenced was peripheral blood. The receptor's source is a woman of 80 years or more with COVID-19, enrolled during active disease. The CDR3 DNA is TGTGCCAGCAGTTCTGGACAGAGCAATCAGCCCCAGCATTTT. Translated, it gives CASSSGQSNQPQHF.